This TCR beta chain was sequenced for a study of T cells after yellow fever vaccination. This clonotype was counted at least ten times. V lost 0 bases and J 2 bases, leaving 10 bases between the germline ends. The CDR3 is 15 residues long. Germline CDR1 reads SGHRS; CDR2 reads YFSETQ. One entry per CDR3 protein, called by TCRdb with MiXCR from the 5' RACE reads. The data hold roughly 320,000 distinct CDR3 sequences, with over 8.5% observed a single time. The chain couples TRBV5-1 to TRBJ2-3; D is undetermined. The receptor was derived from a man between 18 and 35 years old who received the YFV17D yellow fever vaccine. The material was CD4+ T cells sorted from PBMCs, obtained 45 days after the yellow fever booster vaccination. The CDR3 coding sequence is TGCGCCAGCAGCTTGGCCAAGTCCTTCACAGATACGCAGTATTTT. This codes for CASSLAKSFTDTQYF.